These 26 T cell receptor beta chains came from one sample sequenced in a study of shared clonotypes between healthy human individuals. Cells designated naive CD8 were CD45RO-negative and were positively selected for CCR7, with terminally differentiated effector memory CD45RA+ cells excluded. Generated by immunoSEQ multiplex PCR, the TCRdb table keeps only in-frame clones and is missing some. The sample lists about 2.1 million clones, 90% to 95% occurring once. Sample: naive CD8+ T cells from PBMCs. The origin of the receptors is a man in his late teens or twenties in good health. Some clones in this sample may be carry-over from other donors' samples.

This chain uses TRBV9 with TRBJ1-2; perhaps TRBD1 as D (6 bases). This CDR3 has 14 residues. The germline V gene encodes CDR1 SGDLS and CDR2 YYNGEE. Deletions cut 0 bases from V and 4 bases from J, with 10 bases between. The CDR3 DNA follows: TGTGCCAGCAGCGTAGACAGGGCATCCTATGGCTACACCTTC. Translation: CASSVDRASYGYTF.

The CDR3 DNA reads TGTGCCAGCAGAGACAGGGGGCTCCCCAATCAGCCCCAGCATTTT. Translating it yields CASRDRGLPNQPQHF. This chain connects TRBV28 to TRBJ1-5; 10 bases map to TRBD1. V was clipped by 6 bases and J by 3 bases; unmatched bases: 5. CDR1 and CDR2 from the germline V gene are MDHEN and SYDVKM. The CDR3 has 15 residues.

The chain employs TRBV19 and TRBJ1-1; no definite D call. V lost 7 bases, J lost 0 bases, and 12 bases lay in between. The V gene's germline CDR1 is LNHDA and CDR2 SQIVND (reference sequence). The CDR3 has 14 residues. The CDR3 sequence: CASMSRYLNTEAFF. The CDR3 DNA sequence: TGTGCCAGTATGAGTCGGTATCTGAACACTGAAGCTTTCTTT.

On this clone itself: This specimen includes other DNA sequences encoding the same CDR3. V usage is TRBV7-9 and J usage is TRBJ1-3; no clear D gene. The V end lost 1 base, the J end lost 0 bases, and 7 bases lay between the germline ends. The CDR3 totals 15 residues. The germline CDR1 and CDR2 sequences are SEHNR and FQNEAQ (reference sequence). Written as DNA, the CDR3 is TGTGCCAGCAGCTTAGGGACGAGCTCTGGAAACACCATATATTTT. Its protein product is CASSLGTSSGNTIYF.

This clone showed up just once. The chain has TRBV5-1 and TRBJ2-1; the D is unclear. CDR3 length equals 15 residues. Trimming removed 1 base from V and 10 bases from J, with 18 bases in between. Germline CDR1 SGHRS, CDR2 YFSETQ. The CDR3 DNA is TGCGCCAGCAGCTTGCTCGGGCCCGTCCTGGGGGAGCAGTTCTTC. Translating gives CASSLLGPVLGEQFF.

The genes are TRBV7-9 and TRBJ2-3; 7 nucleotides agree with TRBD1. Germline assignment: CDR1 SEHNR and CDR2 FQNEAQ (reference sequence). The V segment lost 5 bases and the J segment 2 bases; nucleotides outside the gene matches: 10. This CDR3 contains 16 residues. The chain's CDR3 is CASSASTGALTDTQYF. The CDR3 DNA follows: TGTGCCAGCAGCGCGTCAACAGGGGCCCTCACAGATACGCAGTATTTT.

This clone appeared once. The chain joins TRBV18 to TRBJ2-7, with TRBD2 identical over 7 bases. Looked up from germline, CDR1 is KGHSH and CDR2 is LQKENI. After removal of 3 bases from V and 5 bases from J, the junction contained 7 bases not matched to a gene. The CDR3 is 14 residues long. The CDR3 DNA reads as TGTGCCAGCTCACCCCGGGGGGACGGGAACGAGCAGTACTTC. Translation gives CASSPRGDGNEQYF.

The chain recombines TRBV11-2 with TRBJ2-3; TRBD1 matches 7 bases. Germline V lookup: CDR1 SGHAT, CDR2 FQNNGV. V gave up 4 bases and J gave up 8 bases; unmatched junction bases: 12. The CDR3 is made up of 15 amino acids. This CDR3 reads CASSSRDRESSTQYF. The CDR3 nucleotides read TGTGCCAGCAGCTCACGGGACAGAGAGAGTAGTACGCAGTATTTT. Looking up the rest from reference TRBV11-2 and TRBJ2-3 gives the full variable domain: EAGVAQSPRYKIIEKRQSVAFWCNPISGHATLYWYQQILGQGPKLLIQFQNNGVVDDSQLPKDRFSAERLKGVDSTLKIQPAKLEDSAVYLCASSSRDRESSTQYFGPGTRLTVL.

The rearrangement joins TRBV7-8 to TRBJ1-1; no reliable D call. This CDR3 spans 14 amino acids. From germline, CDR1 is SGHVS and CDR2 FQNEAQ. V shed 5 bases and J shed 5 bases, with 15 bases lying between them. CDR3 amino acids: CASSGTTGGTEAFF. The CDR3 DNA reads TGTGCCAGCAGCGGCACGACTGGTGGAACTGAAGCTTTCTTT.

The chain recombines TRBV10-3 with TRBJ2-5, with a possible D match to TRBD2 (6 bases). The CDR3 is made up of 14 amino acids. Trimming pared 4 bases from V and 5 bases from J, leaving 14 bases between. Germline assignment: CDR1 ENHRY and CDR2 SYGVKD. The CDR3 here is CAISGAGSGETQYF. In nucleotides, the CDR3 is TGTGCCATCAGTGGGGCGGGGTCTGGGGAGACCCAGTACTTC.

The gene calls are TRBV29-1 and TRBJ2-1; no clear D gene. Per germline, CDR1 SQVTM and CDR2 ANQGSEA. V shed 3 bases and J shed 2 bases, with 5 bases lying between them. CDR3 length equals 12 residues. CDR3 bases: TGCAGCGTTGAGTCCCCCTACAATGAGCAGTTCTTC. It yields the protein CSVESPYNEQFF.

The chain carries TRBV4-3 and TRBJ2-1, with D perhaps assigned TRBD1 or TRBD2 (6 bases each). Looked up from germline, CDR1 is LGHNA and CDR2 is YSLEER. CDR3 length: 12 residues. The germline V and J ends were trimmed by 4 bases and 13 bases, with 14 bases remaining between them. This CDR3 is CASSRTRDNQFF. CDR3 nucleotides: TGCGCCAGCAGCCGAACGCGGGACAACCAGTTCTTC.

This clone was counted once. The chain employs TRBV7-9 and TRBJ1-3; D is unclear. The CDR3 spans 15 residues. Trimming removed 1 base at V and 3 bases at J, with 10 bases between. CDR1 SEHNR and CDR2 FQNEAQ come from the germline V gene (reference sequence). CDR3: CASSLVEGIGNTIYF. The CDR3 DNA is TGTGCCAGCAGCTTAGTAGAAGGAATTGGAAACACCATATATTTT.

The chain employs TRBV25-1 and TRBJ2-1; 13 positions agree with TRBD2. Per germline, CDR1 MGHDK and CDR2 SYGVNS. Trimming cost V 1 base and J 6 bases; bases outside gene matches: 6. The CDR3 length is 17 residues. In DNA form, the CDR3 reads TGTGCCAGCAGTGAATCCACGGGGACTAGCGGGGTCAATGAGCAGTTCTTC. Translation gives CASSESTGTSGVNEQFF.

The chain employs TRBV5-1 and TRBJ2-2; D not resolved. Germline CDR1 is SGHRS and CDR2 is YFSETQ. The CDR3 consists of 17 residues. The V gene lost 0 bases and the J gene lost 0 bases, with 12 bases spanning the gap. The CDR3 coding sequence is TGCGCCAGCAGCTTGGCCCTATTGCGATCGAACACCGGGGAGCTGTTTTTT. It is translated as CASSLALLRSNTGELFF.

The V gene is TRBV6-5, the J gene TRBJ1-2; D unresolved. The CDR3 spans 12 residues. Per the germline V gene, CDR1 is MNHEY and CDR2 is SVGAGI. Trimming took 8 bases from V and 4 from J, leaving 11 bases between them. Here the CDR3 reads CASRERAYGYTF. CDR3 nucleotides: TGTGCCAGCCGCGAGCGGGCCTATGGCTACACCTTC.

The V and J genes are TRBV5-6 and TRBJ2-2; 8 positions agree with TRBD1. The J segment lost 7 bases and the V segment lost 3 bases, leaving 2 bases of the junction unmatched. CDR1 SGHDT and CDR2 YYEEEE come from the germline V gene. This CDR3 region has 13 residues. The CDR3 DNA reads TGTGCCAGCAGCTCAGGGGGCTTCGGGGAGCTGTTTTTT. Protein sequence: CASSSGGFGELFF.

The V gene is TRBV9, the J gene TRBJ2-3; the D call may be TRBD1 or TRBD2 (5 bases each). The CDR3 length is 14 residues. V shed 6 bases and J shed 0 bases, with 11 bases lying between them. The V gene's germline CDR1 is SGDLS and CDR2 YYNGEE. DNA for the CDR3: TGTGCCAGCAACCCGGGGCGCAGCACAGATACGCAGTATTTT. It codes for CASNPGRSTDTQYF. The whole variable domain, remainder taken from reference TRBV9 and TRBJ2-3, is DSGVTQTPKHLITATGQRVTLRCSPRSGDLSVYWYQQSLDQGLQFLIQYYNGEERAKGNILERFSAQQFPDLHSELNLSSLELGDSALYFCASNPGRSTDTQYFGPGTRLTVL.

This chain connects TRBV27 to TRBJ1-5, with D maybe TRBD1 (6 bases). V was shortened by 4 bases and J by 4 bases, with 11 bases between the two germline ends. CDR1 and CDR2 (germline): MNHEY, SMNVEV (reference sequence). This CDR3 is 14 amino acids long. The CDR3 loop reads CASSSVGTNQPQHF. Written as DNA, the CDR3 is TGTGCCAGCAGTTCAGTCGGGACAAATCAGCCCCAGCATTTT.

V usage is TRBV4-1 and J usage is TRBJ2-7, with D maybe TRBD2 (6 bases). Trimming left V 2 bases short and J 4 bases short, with 18 bases between. CDR3 size: 16 residues. Germline V gene data show CDR1 as MGHRA and CDR2 as YSYEKL. Here the CDR3 reads CASSQILPGLGYEQYF. CDR3 bases: TGCGCCAGCAGCCAAATTCTCCCGGGACTGGGGTACGAGCAGTACTTC.

V usage is TRBV7-9 and J usage is TRBJ2-5; 7 nucleotides agree with TRBD1. Germline loops: CDR1 SEHNR, CDR2 FQNEAQ (reference sequence). The CDR3 has 14 residues. J gave up 5 bases and V 5 bases, and 8 bases lay outside the gene matches. CDR3 loop: CASSTPDREETQYF. In DNA, the CDR3 is TGTGCCAGCAGCACCCCAGACAGGGAGGAGACCCAGTACTTC.

This chain connects TRBV9 to TRBJ2-3; D is perhaps TRBD2 (5 bases). Per germline, CDR1 SGDLS and CDR2 YYNGEE. The CDR3 has 16 amino acids. The V end was cut by 3 bases, the J end by 2 bases, with 16 bases between. The chain's CDR3 is CASSATPGVYTDTQYF. DNA of the CDR3: TGTGCCAGCAGCGCAACCCCCGGGGTCTACACAGATACGCAGTATTTT.

The CDR3 region is CASGTGGLGTQYF. In DNA form, the CDR3 reads TGTGCCAGCGGGACGGGAGGGCTCGGGACCCAGTACTTC. The rearrangement joins TRBV9 to TRBJ2-5; 8 bases fit TRBD2. Unmatched junction bases numbered 9, after V lost 7 bases and J lost 7 bases. Germline CDR1 SGDLS, CDR2 YYNGEE. The CDR3 has 13 amino acids.

V is TRBV7-2 and J is TRBJ2-7, with a possible D match to TRBD2 (5 bases). The V gene's germline CDR1 is SGHTA and CDR2 FQGNSA. The CDR3 contains 18 residues. V lost 5 bases to trimming and J lost 2 bases, with 25 bases between them. CDR3 amino acids: CASSPVQRASRITYEQYF. The CDR3 DNA sequence: TGTGCCAGCAGCCCGGTCCAGAGGGCCTCCAGGATAACCTACGAGCAGTACTTC.

This clone was recorded only once. The chain links TRBV7-3 to TRBJ2-5; no clear D. V gave up 2 bases and J gave up 7 bases, with 11 bases separating them. Germline V gives CDR1 SGHTA, CDR2 FQGTGA. The CDR3 covers 13 residues. The CDR3 loop reads CASSLPPFRTQYF. In nucleotides, the CDR3 is TGTGCCAGCAGCTTACCCCCTTTTCGGACCCAGTACTTC.

The chain combines TRBV28 with TRBJ2-2; a weak D match, TRBD1 (6 bases). The germline V gene has CDR1 MDHEN and CDR2 SYDVKM. This CDR3 contains 19 residues. Trimming removed 3 bases from V and 0 bases from J, with 20 bases in between. The CDR3 loop is CASSFLLTDGGSNTGELFF. CDR3 DNA sequence: TGTGCCAGCAGTTTTCTCCTGACGGATGGGGGCTCGAACACCGGGGAGCTGTTTTTT.